These T cell receptor beta chains were read from a single sample in a study of cytomegalovirus exposure and HLA in healthy donors. The data were produced by immunoSEQ multiplex PCR, yet TCRdb's version contains in-frame clones alone and is incomplete. In the table there are 160,000 or so clones, around 77% of which are singletons. The sequencing input was PBMCs. The receptors stem from a man aged 40-49 years in good health and CMV-seronegative. The CDR3 runs from the conserved cysteine through the conserved F or W. Each record gives: D gene, J gene, V gene, clone size, CDR3 DNA, CDR3 protein. D genes are given only for firm matches. Size is omitted from some rows. Given values are once, few, many or a class for expanded clones.

d_call: NA; j_call: TRBJ2-2; v_call: TRBV9; clone_size: NA; cdr3_nt: TGTGCCAGCACCCTAGGGGTAGCTGGCACCGGGGAGCTGTTTTTT; cdr3_aa: CASTLGVAGTGELFF
d_call: TRBD2; j_call: TRBJ2-2; v_call: TRBV11-2; clone_size: NA; cdr3_nt: TGTGCCAGCAGCTTATTAGCGGGAGGAAGGGGGGCCGGGGAGCTGTTTTTT; cdr3_aa: CASSLLAGGRGAGELFF
d_call: TRBD2; j_call: TRBJ2-1; v_call: TRBV7-3; clone_size: NA; cdr3_nt: TGTGCCAGCAGCACGTCGGGACTACAATACAATGAGCAGTTCTTC; cdr3_aa: CASSTSGLQYNEQFF
d_call: TRBD2; j_call: TRBJ2-4; v_call: TRBV28; clone_size: NA; cdr3_nt: TGTGCCAGCAGTTTATCGTTAGCGGGAGGGCCATCGGGCATTCAGTACTTC; cdr3_aa: CASSLSLAGGPSGIQYF
d_call: NA; j_call: TRBJ1-3; v_call: TRBV5-1; clone_size: once; cdr3_nt: TGCGCCAGCAGCTTGGCGGCGGTCTCTGGAAACACCATATATTTT; cdr3_aa: CASSLAAVSGNTIYF
d_call: TRBD1; j_call: TRBJ1-6; v_call: TRBV9; clone_size: NA; cdr3_nt: TGTGCCAGCAGCGTAGACGAGGGGGCGAATTCACCCCTCCACTTT; cdr3_aa: CASSVDEGANSPLHF
d_call: NA; j_call: TRBJ1-2; v_call: TRBV29-1; clone_size: NA; cdr3_nt: TGCAGCGTCCCTCTTGGGGGCAAGGGCTACACCTTC; cdr3_aa: CSVPLGGKGYTF
d_call: TRBD1; j_call: TRBJ2-3; v_call: TRBV5-1; clone_size: NA; cdr3_nt: TGCGCCAGCAGCCCAGGGACAGGGGCCAACACAGATACGCAGTATTTT; cdr3_aa: CASSPGTGANTDTQYF
d_call: NA; j_call: TRBJ2-6; v_call: TRBV2; clone_size: NA; cdr3_nt: TGTGCCAGCAGTGTTGGACAGCTCTCTGGGGCCAACGGCCTGACTTTC; cdr3_aa: CASSVGQLSGANGLTF
d_call: NA; j_call: TRBJ1-4; v_call: TRBV5-1; clone_size: NA; cdr3_nt: TGCGCCAGCAGCTTGAGGGGTACGGAAAAACTGTTTTTT; cdr3_aa: CASSLRGTEKLFF
d_call: NA; j_call: TRBJ1-1; v_call: TRBV2; clone_size: NA; cdr3_nt: TGTGCCAGCAGTCAGAGGGTGGACACTGAAGCTTTCTTT; cdr3_aa: CASSQRVDTEAFF
d_call: NA; j_call: TRBJ1-1; v_call: TRBV28; clone_size: NA; cdr3_nt: TGTGCCAGCAGTCCATACACGGACAGCCTCATGAACACTGAAGCTTTCTTT; cdr3_aa: CASSPYTDSLMNTEAFF
d_call: NA; j_call: TRBJ2-5; v_call: TRBV2; clone_size: once; cdr3_nt: TGTGCCAGCACCGAAGGGGGGGCCATAGCGGCCTTAGGGGAGACCCAGTACTTC; cdr3_aa: CASTEGGAIAALGETQYF
d_call: NA; j_call: TRBJ1-1; v_call: TRBV2; clone_size: NA; cdr3_nt: TGTGCCAGCAGTGATCGAGTAGGGGGTGGCTCTGAAGCTTTCTTT; cdr3_aa: CASSDRVGGGSEAFF
d_call: NA; j_call: TRBJ1-2; v_call: TRBV6-1; clone_size: once; cdr3_nt: TGTGCCAGCAGTGAAGATTTGGGGCACCCCTATGGCTACACCTTC; cdr3_aa: CASSEDLGHPYGYTF
d_call: NA; j_call: TRBJ1-1; v_call: TRBV11-2; clone_size: NA; cdr3_nt: TGTGCCAGCAGCTTTGGGCAGGGCTTAGAAGCTTTCTTT; cdr3_aa: CASSFGQGLEAFF
d_call: TRBD2; j_call: TRBJ2-1; v_call: TRBV5-6; clone_size: NA; cdr3_nt: TGTGCCAGCAGCTCCGGGAGGGCCTCCTACAATGAGCAGTTCTTC; cdr3_aa: CASSSGRASYNEQFF
d_call: NA; j_call: TRBJ2-2; v_call: TRBV30; clone_size: NA; cdr3_nt: TGTGCCTGGAGTTCACGGGGGACAGAGAGAACCGGGGAGCTGTTTTTT; cdr3_aa: CAWSSRGTERTGELFF
d_call: NA; j_call: TRBJ2-7; v_call: TRBV28; clone_size: NA; cdr3_nt: TGTGCCAGCAGCGGAAAGCTGACCGGGAGTTTTTCCTACGAGCAGTACTTC; cdr3_aa: CASSGKLTGSFSYEQYF
d_call: NA; j_call: TRBJ1-1; v_call: TRBV27; clone_size: NA; cdr3_nt: TGTGCCAGCAGTTGGTTTAACGGTAACACTGAAGCTTTCTTT; cdr3_aa: CASSWFNGNTEAFF
d_call: TRBD1; j_call: TRBJ1-1; v_call: TRBV11-2; clone_size: NA; cdr3_nt: TGTGCCAGCAGCTTAGGACAGGGGGGGGAAGCTTTCTTT; cdr3_aa: CASSLGQGGEAFF
d_call: TRBD2; j_call: TRBJ2-7; v_call: TRBV28; clone_size: NA; cdr3_nt: TGTGCCAGCAGTCCGCGCCGGCTAGCGGGCCAGACGTCCTACGAGCAGTACTTC; cdr3_aa: CASSPRRLAGQTSYEQYF
d_call: TRBD1; j_call: TRBJ2-2; v_call: TRBV5-6; clone_size: few; cdr3_nt: TGTGCCAGCAGCTCTGGGACAGGGGGCATTGCCGGGGAGCTGTTTTTT; cdr3_aa: CASSSGTGGIAGELFF
d_call: NA; j_call: TRBJ2-7; v_call: TRBV4-1; clone_size: NA; cdr3_nt: TGCGCCAGCAGCCATGGTAGGTCTCACTACGAGCAGTACTTC; cdr3_aa: CASSHGRSHYEQYF
d_call: NA; j_call: TRBJ2-1; v_call: TRBV7-9; clone_size: NA; cdr3_nt: TGTGCCAGCAGCTATCTATTAGGGGACAATGAGCAGTTCTTC; cdr3_aa: CASSYLLGDNEQFF
d_call: NA; j_call: TRBJ2-5; v_call: TRBV6-5; clone_size: NA; cdr3_nt: TGTGCCAGCACCGGGGCCACACGGGGGAAGACCCAGTACTTC; cdr3_aa: CASTGATRGKTQYF
d_call: NA; j_call: TRBJ2-1; v_call: TRBV14; clone_size: NA; cdr3_nt: TGTGCCAGCAGCCAATTTAGCAATGAGCAGTTCTTC; cdr3_aa: CASSQFSNEQFF
d_call: NA; j_call: TRBJ1-1; v_call: TRBV2; clone_size: NA; cdr3_nt: TGTGCCAGCAATGACCAGGTGAACACTGAAGCTTTCTTT; cdr3_aa: CASNDQVNTEAFF
d_call: TRBD1; j_call: TRBJ1-2; v_call: TRBV6-1; clone_size: NA; cdr3_nt: TGTGCCAGCAGTGACTACCTAGGGTCAGGGGGTCGGAATGGCTACACCTTC; cdr3_aa: CASSDYLGSGGRNGYTF
d_call: NA; j_call: TRBJ1-5; v_call: TRBV7-9; clone_size: NA; cdr3_nt: TGTGCCAGCAGCGTCGGAGCCCAGCCCCAGCATTTT; cdr3_aa: CASSVGAQPQHF
d_call: NA; j_call: TRBJ1-1; v_call: TRBV11-2; clone_size: NA; cdr3_nt: TGTGCCAGCAGCTCCTCGGGGGAAACTGAAGCTTTCTTT; cdr3_aa: CASSSSGETEAFF
d_call: TRBD2; j_call: TRBJ2-5; v_call: TRBV29-1; clone_size: NA; cdr3_nt: TGCAGCGTTGGGGTAGCGGGGGCTCAAGAGACCCAGTACTTC; cdr3_aa: CSVGVAGAQETQYF